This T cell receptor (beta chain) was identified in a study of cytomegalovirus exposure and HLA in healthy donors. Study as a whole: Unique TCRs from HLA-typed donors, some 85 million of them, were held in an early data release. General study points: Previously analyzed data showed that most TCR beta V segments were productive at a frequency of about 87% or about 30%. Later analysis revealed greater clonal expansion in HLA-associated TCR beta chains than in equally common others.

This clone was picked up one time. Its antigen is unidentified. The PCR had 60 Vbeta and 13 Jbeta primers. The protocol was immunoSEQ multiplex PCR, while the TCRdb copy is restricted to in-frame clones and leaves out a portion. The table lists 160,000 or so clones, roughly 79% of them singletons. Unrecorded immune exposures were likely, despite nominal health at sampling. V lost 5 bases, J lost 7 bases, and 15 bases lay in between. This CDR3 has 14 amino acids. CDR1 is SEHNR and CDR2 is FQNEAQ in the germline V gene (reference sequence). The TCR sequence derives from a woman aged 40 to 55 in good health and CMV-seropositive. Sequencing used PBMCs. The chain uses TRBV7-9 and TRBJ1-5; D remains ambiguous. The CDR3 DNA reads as TGTGCCAGCAGCCCGTTCGGTTCGGGACAGCCCCAGCATTTT. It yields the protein CASSPFGSGQPQHF.